This TCR beta chain was captured in a study of OX40 agonist ivuxolimab in advanced cancers. In the study overall: Averaging 60 years in age, with a range of about 23 to 85, the cohort was 80% to 90% male.

General study points: The study observed clonal expansion of CD4+ and CD8+ blood T cells by week 6 at 0.1 to 3.0 mg/kg. Low clonal expansion, among the lowest seen, marked partial responders at 0.1-3.0 mg/kg.

Germline V gives CDR1 LNHDA, CDR2 SQIVND (reference sequence). The length of the CDR3 is 17 residues. Trimming removed 10 bases from V and 2 bases from J; junction bases left unmatched: 16. In the case of this clone: Its cognate antigen is unknown.

The assay was immunoSEQ multiplex PCR, and TCRdb's table has in-frame clones only and misses some. The profile shows approximately 13,000 clones, over 60% of them singletons. Sequences were derived from CD4+ or CD8+ T cells sorted from blood, sampled in a trial of the OX40 agonist ivuxolimab. This clonotype was sampled from an adult with an advanced solid tumor such as melanoma, head and neck, liver or kidney cancer. The V and J genes are TRBV19 and TRBJ2-1; 8 positions agree with TRBD2. CDR3 DNA sequence: TGTGCCACCAGTATAGAGGGACTAGGGTCCCCCTACAATGAGCAGTTCTTC. Translated: CATSIEGLGSPYNEQFF.